The following is a T cell receptor (beta chain) sequence with its context. Its specific antigen is unknown. No base-level quality is on record; no much larger clone is a single base apart. The sample is drawn from a study of PD-1 blockade in classical Hodgkin lymphoma (dated by TCRdb to 2018 to 2020). About the study as a whole: Nivolumab dosing was 3 mg/kg intravenously every 2 weeks, continuing until either disease progression or unacceptable toxicity. To define a peripheral blood immune signature of response to PD-1 blockade in classical Hodgkin lymphoma, the study combined TCR beta sequencing with CyTOF. The study at large found these results: Baseline TCR diversity was reported as lower in newly diagnosed patients than in healthy donors, and lower still in relapsed/refractory patients. Patients starting nivolumab less than 1 year after ASCT had lower diversity and were excluded from later analyses to avoid confounding by immune reconstitution. A significant rise by C4D1 was seen in CD4+ but not CD8+ TCR diversity (p=0.0027 vs p=0.16), with the rise being most apparent in complete responders (p=0.02). The study covered only a single clinical trial cohort, and the causes of the repertoire differences, possibly disease activity or prior therapy, were still not defined. Among trial patients, those achieving complete response had baseline diversity similar to that of newly diagnosed patients, while diversity was significantly lower in partial responders and progressors.

This sample's time point label indicates: cycle 2 day 1 (C2D1) of nivolumab. Every trial patient had relapsed after autologous stem cell transplantation, and cohorts A, B and C differed in prior brentuximab vedotin exposure. The trial cohort comprised some 60 patients with relapsed/refractory classical Hodgkin lymphoma whose best overall responses were complete response, partial response or progressive disease. Single-agent nivolumab was administered to trial patients in the multi-cohort phase II CheckMate 205 trial. An independent review committee assessed best overall response by applying the 2007 International Working Group response criteria. Trial PBMCs were collected just before the start of nivolumab (C1D1) and during therapy at cycle 2 day 1 and cycle 4 day 1. Peripheral blood was collected in 8 mL Vacutainer Cell Preparation Tubes, from which PBMCs were isolated by centrifugation and then cryopreserved.

V gives up 0 bases and J gives up 4 bases, and the segment between their germline ends measures 21 bases. The CDR3 runs 18 residues from the cysteine to the phenylalanine. Just CDR3 DNA is preserved here, 54 bases in frame from base 1. Based on the germline V gene, the CDR1 and CDR2 sequences are SQVTM and ANQGSEA. The Qiagen DNeasy kit was used to extract genomic DNA from unsorted PBMCs and from the negatively selected CD4+ and CD8+ fractions. Amplification of TCR beta CDR3 regions was done by immunoSEQ multiplex PCR with primers that anneal to V and J segments. Amplification bias was minimized using a synthetic immune receptor repertoire, and residual bias was removed computationally after sequencing. The study's own analysis went as follows. Custom Python scripts were used to quantify repertoire diversity as the Shannon entropy index. Unsorted, CD4+ and CD8+ repertoires were analyzed separately, except in combined analyses where CD4+ and CD8+ sequences were merged in silico. A clone was considered expanded if an increase in frequency of at least 2-fold after treatment relative to C1D1 was found, and a pseudocount of 0.5 was applied to clones undetected at baseline. Singleton clones were defined as clones with 0 or 1 copy at C1D1, and non-singleton clones were defined as clones with 2 or more copies. Clones expanded in unsorted samples were annotated as CD4+, CD8+ or unknown by matching protein sequences in sorted samples from the same patient. Wilcoxon tests were applied to paired samples to test diversity changes from C1D1 to C4D1. Entries here come from immuneACCESS through TCRdb and include only in-frame sequences with V and J called. Some clones fail to appear in such tables; in the studies checked, an unresolved V gene covers under half of the shortfall, and the cause of the remainder is unknown. V, J and clone size are taken as reported in that table, and D and trimming were inferred from the DNA itself. The sample table shows about 35,000 clones, and 76% are seen once. Clones ranked in the top ten supply around 15% of the sample.

Source: peripheral blood mononuclear cells (PBMCs), taken before the second cycle of nivolumab. The chain joins TRBV29-1 to TRBJ2-2; the D gene assignment is perhaps TRBD1 or TRBD2, with each matching 6 bases. The TCR comes from a human donor with classical Hodgkin lymphoma. The DNA reads TGCAGCGTTGAAGATCGATCCGGAGGGGGAGAGAGCACCGGGGAGCTGTTTTTT. Its amino acids are CSVEDRSGGGESTGELFF.